This entry concerns a single T cell receptor (beta chain). This entry belongs to a study of radiation and T cells in renal cell carcinoma. Indicated time point: baseline pretreatment blood. Treatment given: 15 Gy SBRT to primary tumor, nephrectomy 4 weeks later. The method was immunoSEQ multiplex PCR; TCRdb's version includes in-frame clones alone and lacks a portion of them. Among some 100,000 clones listed, 65% to 85% were seen once. CDR3 length: 15 residues. V was pared by 5 bases and J by 2 bases, with 12 bases between. Per the germline V gene, CDR1 is SGHVS and CDR2 is FQNEAQ. The material was blood, obtained from a patient whose treatment included radiotherapy and nephrectomy. The sequence came from a man in his fifties or sixties with renal cell carcinoma. The chain is built from TRBV7-8 and TRBJ2-2, with D tentatively TRBD2 (6 bases). The CDR3: CASSLRDFNTGELFF. The DNA of the CDR3 is TGTGCCAGCAGCCTCCGGGACTTCAACACCGGGGAGCTGTTTTTT.